This T cell receptor (beta chain) was sequenced in a study of early T cells in non-severe SARS-CoV-2 infection. General study results and limits: Lookups in VDJdb leaned toward anti-spike CD8 responses and missed private and CD4 specificities.

Trimming cost V 6 bases and J 5 bases, with 14 bases left between them. The germline V gene encodes CDR1 MDHEN and CDR2 SYDVKM. The CDR3 runs 14 residues. For this clonotype: Antigen specificity is unknown.

TCRdb ran MiXCR on the 5' RACE reads and lists one entry per CDR3 protein. The profile shows 75,000 to 90,000 distinct CDR3 sequences, 15% of them singletons. The V call is TRBV28, the J call TRBJ1-5; tentatively, D is TRBD1 (5 bases). The sample was whole blood. This sequence was found in an adult who was a healthcare worker with PCR-confirmed SARS-CoV-2 infection or an uninfected control (not recorded which). CDR3 in amino acids: CASSPLRGDQPQHF. The CDR3 DNA reads as TGTGCCAGCAGCCCTCTGAGGGGCGATCAGCCCCAGCATTTT.